The sequence of this T cell receptor (beta chain) was determined in a study of early T cells in non-severe SARS-CoV-2 infection. CDR3 size: 12 residues. The V end was cut by 4 bases, the J end by 9 bases, with 12 bases between. Germline V gene sequence: CDR1 SGHDN, CDR2 FVKESK. The table lists this clonotype with a few counts. MiXCR was run by TCRdb on the 5' RACE reads, yielding one entry per CDR3 protein. The sample shows about 110,000 distinct CDR3 sequences, 9.5% to 13% of them seen only once. Sample: whole blood. The chain couples TRBV14 to TRBJ1-1; a possible D gene is TRBD1 (5 bases). The sequence came from an adult who was a healthcare worker with PCR-confirmed SARS-CoV-2 infection or an uninfected control (not recorded which). The CDR3: CASSPSRVQAFF. CDR3 sequence (DNA): TGTGCCAGCAGCCCCAGCAGGGTACAAGCTTTCTTT.